These 9 T cell receptor beta chains originate from one sample sequenced in a study of cytomegalovirus exposure and HLA in healthy donors. The PCR contained 60 Vbeta and 13 Jbeta primers. Here immunoSEQ multiplex PCR was the method, and the copy in TCRdb shows in-frame clones only, minus some. The sample lists roughly 220,000 clones, about 75% occurring once. The sequenced sample was PBMCs. These receptors came from a woman aged 25 to 39 in good health and CMV-seronegative.

This rearrangement joins TRBV7-2 to TRBJ1-2, with 9 bases matching TRBD1. The V gene end was trimmed by 0 bases and the J gene end by 2 bases; junction bases not matched to a gene: 22. The germline V gene encodes CDR1 SGHTA and CDR2 FQGNSA. CDR3 length equals 22 residues. CDR3 sequence reads: CASSLAGNVGRDRDLLNYGYTF. The CDR3 DNA follows: TGTGCCAGCAGCTTAGCCGGGAATGTGGGTCGGGACAGGGACTTACTGAACTATGGCTACACCTTC.

V and J are TRBV7-6 and TRBJ1-1; no firm D call. V dropped 3 bases and J dropped 0 bases, with 8 bases sitting between them. Looked up from germline, CDR1 is SGHVS and CDR2 is FNYEAQ. CDR3 length: 14 amino acids. As DNA, the CDR3 is TGTGCCAGCAGCTTGAGGGTCATGAACACTGAAGCTTTCTTT. This codes for CASSLRVMNTEAFF. Combining the CDR3 with reference TRBV7-6 and TRBJ1-1 gives the whole variable domain GAGVSQSPRYKVTKRGQDVALRCDPISGHVSLYWYRQALGQGPEFLTYFNYEAQQDKSGLPNDRFSAERPEGSISTLTIQRTEQRDSAMYRCASSLRVMNTEAFFGQGTRLTVV.

The chain combines TRBV29-1 with TRBJ2-1, with TRBD2 matching over 8 bases. Trimming took 4 bases from V and 4 from J; bases not matched to a gene: 3. CDR3 length: 13 residues. The germline V gene has CDR1 SQVTM and CDR2 ANQGSEA. CDR3 in amino acids: CSVGSGVYNEQFF. The CDR3 nucleotides read TGCAGCGTTGGTAGCGGGGTTTACAATGAGCAGTTCTTC.

Concerning this clone itself: The same CDR3 is also encoded by other DNA sequences in this sample. This sequence joins TRBV7-3 and TRBJ2-1; the D is unclear. Germline assignment: CDR1 SGHTA and CDR2 FQGTGA. This CDR3 has 15 residues. V shed 1 base and J shed 0 bases, with 7 bases lying between them. This CDR3 reads CASSLKASSYNEQFF. In nucleotides, the CDR3 is TGTGCCAGCAGCTTAAAAGCGAGCTCCTACAATGAGCAGTTCTTC. The full variable domain, its missing parts supplied by reference TRBV7-3 and TRBJ2-1, is GAGVSQTPSNKVTEKGKYVELRCDPISGHTALYWYRQSLGQGPEFLIYFQGTGAADDSGLPNDRFFAVRPEGSVSTLKIQRTERGDSAVYLCASSLKASSYNEQFFGPGTRLTVL.

This clone appeared a few times. This chain uses TRBV1 with TRBJ2-1; the table's D call, TRBD2, was not checked against the DNA. TRBV1 constitutes a pseudogene. The CDR3 sequence is 16 residues long. CDR3 sequence (DNA): TGCACCAGCAGCCAGGGGGGGGGCGTTTCCTACAATGAGCAGTTCTTC. Residues: CTSSQGGGVSYNEQFF.

This rearrangement joins TRBV7-9 to TRBJ2-5; 8 nucleotides agree with TRBD1. The end of the DNA fits TRBJ2-7 better, so the J call may be wrong. Germline V gives CDR1 SEHNR, CDR2 FQNEAQ (reference sequence). The CDR3 contains 13 residues. The CDR3: CASSPRGPYEQYF. CDR3 in DNA: TGTGCCAGCAGCCCCAGGGGGCCCTACGAGCAGTACTTC.

As for this clone: An end of the junction does not agree with germline; a read error may underlie this. This sequence joins TRBV11-2 and TRBJ1-2, with TRBD1 matching 10 bases. In germline, CDR1 is SGHAT, CDR2 FQNNGV. The CDR3 is 16 amino acids. In DNA, the CDR3 is TGTGCCAGCAGCCTAGACAGGGGGCGCGCATTGGGCGGCTACACCTTC. This sequence encodes CASSLDRGRALGGYTF.

This clone was recorded once. The rearrangement links TRBV19 to TRBJ2-5; tentative D call: TRBD1 (6 bases). This CDR3 spans 15 amino acids. Germline loops: CDR1 LNHDA, CDR2 SQIVND (reference sequence). Between the trimmed V and J ends, which lost 4 bases and 2 bases, there was a span of 14 bases. The CDR3 DNA follows: TGTGCCAGTAGTAGCAATGGACAGACTCAAGAGACCCAGTACTTC. It is translated as CASSSNGQTQETQYF.

On this clone: An end of the junction does not agree with germline; a read error may underlie this. This chain's CDR3 is CVSSEARRTSGGDTQYF. CDR3 sequence (DNA): TGTGTCAGCAGTGAAGCTAGAAGGACTAGCGGGGGAGATACGCAGTATTTT. This chain connects TRBV6-1 to TRBJ2-3; TRBD2 matches 13 bases. Germline V lookup: CDR1 MNHNS, CDR2 SASEGT. This CDR3 has 17 amino acids.